These 5 T cell receptor beta chains originate from one sample sequenced in a study of CXCR3-negative and CXCR3-positive naive CD8 T cells (dated 2019 in TCRdb). Overall study outcomes, separate from this receptor: TRB CDR3s from CXCR3-positive naive cells showed higher hydrophobicity (lower Kidera factor 4), lower energy, and higher strength and volume indices than CXCR3-negative naive cells.

Instrument used: NextSeq 550. The Human TCR Profiling Kit (MiLaboratory) was used to prepare UMI-labeled 5' RACE TRB cDNA libraries. After the reads were reprocessed by TCRdb, one entry was made per CDR3 protein sequence, with no DNA. This sample's table carries 100,000 or so distinct CDR3 sequences. About 0.34% of the sample is taken by the ten largest. These receptors have no known antigen. Sequencing input: naive CXCR3+ CD8+ T cells from blood. In light of the paper, this sample's cell subset or site label describes: CD45RO-CCR7+CD27+CD95- naive CD8+ T cells expressing CXCR3 (TNR3+). The receptors come from a human donor in good health. Some clones in this sample may be carry-over from other donors' samples.

The rearrangement joins TRBV3-1 to TRBJ2-2. The CDR3 contains 13 residues. Germline V gives CDR1 LGHDT, CDR2 YNNKEL (reference sequence). The CDR3 reads CASSYGWTGELFF.

V is TRBV6-6 and J is TRBJ1-1. This CDR3 spans 14 amino acids. Germline assignment: CDR1 MNHNY and CDR2 SVGAGI (reference sequence). CDR3 region: CASARSLELVGAFF.

This chain joins TRBV20-1 and TRBJ2-7. CDR3 length: 14 amino acids. Germline values: CDR1 DFQATT, CDR2 SNEGSKA (reference sequence). The CDR3 spells CSAPTLRGHYEQYF.

This CDR3 reads CASRPGLAGGETQYF. This chain links TRBV12-3 or TRBV12-4 with TRBJ2-5; no DNA is available, so the TRBD2 call from TCRdb remains unchecked. This CDR3 spans 15 amino acids.

The gene calls are TRBV9 and TRBJ2-1; lacking DNA, the TRBD2 call made by TCRdb goes unchecked. Germline V CDR1 and CDR2: SGDLS, YYNGEE. There are 13 residues in the CDR3. The CDR3: CASSSGGNNEQFF.